This T cell receptor beta chain came from a study of metastatic and nonmetastatic thyroid tumors. As for the study in general: Repertoires from blood and tumor or nodule tissue of malignant and benign thyroid patients were compared. Study observations and caveats: In both blood and tumor samples, TCR beta diversity was reported significantly higher for malignant than benign nodules.

This clone is medium-sized (0.01 to 0.1%). Its specificity is not known. Trimming took off 3 bases at V and 1 base at J, with 11 bases between the two ends. Germline V CDR1 and CDR2: GTSNPN, SVGIG (reference sequence). The CDR3 is made up of 14 amino acids. Original processing notes: A classifier of distant metastasis in papillary thyroid cancer was built from CDR3 differences (across clinicopathological groups). MiXCR was used by TCRdb to re-call the PCR reads. The V and J calls were not made by the authors but by TCRdb's processing. The profile covers about 19,000 clones, with 20% to 30% appearing a single time and 3.3% taken by the ten largest. Thyroid surgery was preceded by no treatment in any patient.

The chain recombines TRBV30 with TRBJ2-3, with D possibly TRBD2 on 5 matching bases. Sequencing was carried out using blood. This receptor was obtained from a male donor with papillary thyroid cancer or a benign thyroid nodule (not recorded which). Some clones in this sample may be carry-over from other donors' samples. The CDR3 region is CAWSGLLGTDTQYF. CDR3 nucleotide sequence: TGTGCCTGGAGCGGACTGCTCGGCACAGATACGCAGTATTTT.